This T cell receptor beta chain was captured by sequencing in a study of shared clonotypes between healthy human individuals. Study background: Samples came from two female and a few male donors aged 18 to 49. Study-level results: Measured sharing among donors was expected to vary with sequencing depth. Across a handful of donors, naive CD4 shared 5% to 6%, naive CD8 under 4%, memory CD4 approximately 2.5%, memory CD8 over 0.3%. A limitation of the genetic and exposure-history diversity represented arose from few donors.

Terminally differentiated effector memory CD45RA+ cells were excluded from the naive CD8 cells, which were CD45RO-negative and positively selected for CCR7. TCRdb's table, derived via immunoSEQ multiplex PCR, lists solely in-frame clones and lacks some. Seen here are around 620,000 clones, approximately 95% observed once, and the top ten hold about 0.11%. The CDR3 extends over 11 amino acids. V lost 2 bases to trimming and J lost 6 bases, with 4 bases between them. Looked up from germline, CDR1 is MNHEY and CDR2 is SMNVEV (reference sequence). With respect to this clone: Its antigen is undetermined.

Sample: naive CD8+ T cells sorted from blood. The chain is built from TRBV27 and TRBJ1-2; D is uncertain. The TCR comes from a woman in her 30s in good health. The CDR3 region has the DNA TGTGCCAGCAGTTTAGTAGATGGCTACACCTTC. Translating gives CASSLVDGYTF.